This T cell receptor beta chain was sequenced for a study of CD4 and CD8 cells across lung adenocarcinoma regions. This CDR3 has 16 amino acids. Germline V gene data show CDR1 as WSHSY and CDR2 as SAAADI. Samples came from patients with localized non-small cell lung adenocarcinoma. TCRdb processed the PCR reads anew with MiXCR; each CDR3 protein has one entry. The sample yields 2,000 to 2,500 distinct CDR3 sequences, around 50% seen once. The source is a female donor with lung adenocarcinoma. The CD4 and CD8 labels of this study may be unreliable. The sample was CD4+ T cells from the center of a lung tumor. V is TRBV10-2 and J is TRBJ2-4; 10 bases align to TRBD1. The chain's CDR3 is CACSDRGLRAKNTQYF. The CDR3 DNA is TGCGCGTGCAGTGACAGGGGGCTTCGAGCCAAAAACACGCAGTACTTC.